This paragraph reports one T cell receptor beta chain. Under the authors' procedure: Counts of nucleated cells, estimated from reference gene primer amplification, were obtained. Some clones are missing from TCRdb's copy, which holds only in-frame ones; the method was immunoSEQ multiplex PCR. The V and J calls and the clone size are those of that table, but D and trimming were determined from the DNA. The sample carries roughly 350,000 clones, around nine tenths recorded once. This sample is part of a study of blood T cell repertoires in COVID-19. Study background: Sites across the United States, Italy and Spain contributed samples from acute and convalescent COVID-19. T cells, B-cell-depleted T cells, or PBMCs provided the cDNA or gDNA that served as material.

The germline V gene has CDR1 MDHEN and CDR2 SYDVKM. V lost 7 bases and J lost 1; bases outside the gene matches: 8. CDR3 length: 16 amino acids. Those enrolled in Seattle joined during active infection and were followed longitudinally afterward. The material sequenced was peripheral blood. The V and J genes are TRBV28 and TRBJ1-4, with 8 bases that match TRBD1. The source of this sequence is a woman between 65 and 79 years old with COVID-19, enrolled during active disease. CDR3 nucleotide sequence: TGTGCCAGCATTCTGGCAGGGGGCGGAACTAATGAAAAACTGTTTTTT. It translates to CASILAGGGTNEKLFF.